The present T cell receptor (beta chain) was sequenced within a study of PD-L1 blockade in urothelial cancer. The length of the CDR3 is 14 residues. With V trimmed by 1 base and J by 6 bases, 4 bases remained unmatched. In germline, CDR1 is GTSNPN, CDR2 SVGIG (reference sequence). Time point here: pretreatment peripheral blood. Diagnoses among patients were locally advanced or metastatic urothelial carcinoma. Generated by immunoSEQ multiplex PCR, the TCRdb table keeps only in-frame clones and is missing some. The data contain approximately 56,000 clones, 65% to 90% of them singletons. The sequence came from a man between 65 and 85 years old with urothelial cancer. The genes are TRBV30 and TRBJ2-2; 8 positions match TRBD2. The sequences come from PBMCs, collected around atezolizumab (anti-PD-L1) treatment. This CDR3 reads CAWSGAGGPGELFF. CDR3 DNA: TGTGCCTGGAGTGGGGCGGGAGGCCCCGGGGAGCTGTTTTTT.